These T cell receptor beta chains were read from a single sample in a study of tumor-infiltrating lymphocytes in primary liver carcinoma. TCRdb reprocessed the multiplex PCR reads with MiXCR, giving one entry per CDR3 protein. Of about 120,000 distinct CDR3 sequences listed, approximately 71% are singletons. Sequencing was done on a sample of tumor-adjacent normal liver tissue. The receptor set was obtained from a woman aged 60 to 75 with primary liver carcinoma and hepatitis B virus infection. The CDR3 runs from the conserved cysteine through the conserved F or W. A D gene is named only where the DNA matches it firmly. A row's size may be missing; if present it is once, few, many or a size class.

V,D,J,size,CDR3,DNA
TRBV29-1,TRBD1,TRBJ1-2,.,CGAWDSGQPNYAYTF,TGCGGCGCGTGGGACTCGGGACAGCCAAACTATGCCTACACCTTC
TRBV12-3/TRBV12-4,TRBD2,TRBJ2-1,.,CVSSFLASGRDNEQFF,TGTGTCAGCAGTTTTTTGGCTAGCGGAAGGGACAATGAGCAGTTCTTC
TRBV29-1,TRBD2,TRBJ2-1,.,CSVTGGINYNEQFF,TGCAGCGTGACGGGGGGTATTAACTACAATGAGCAGTTCTTC
TRBV30,TRBD2,TRBJ2-7,many,CAWNAGGAEYEQYF,TGTGCCTGGAACGCGGGAGGGGCTGAGTACGAGCAGTACTTC
TRBV11-2,.,TRBJ2-3,few,CASSFTEADTRYF,TGTGCCAGCAGCTTTACAGAGGCAGATACGCGGTATTTT
TRBV6-1,.,TRBJ2-7,.,CAGSSARGGSSYEQYF,TGTGCCGGCAGTTCGGCCCGGGGCGGTAGCTCCTACGAGCAGTACTTC
TRBV29-1,.,TRBJ2-7,many,CSVEGSATNEQYF,TGCAGCGTTGAAGGCTCGGCAACCAACGAGCAGTACTTC
TRBV29-1,.,TRBJ2-7,.,CSVDVPGHEQYF,TGCAGCGTTGATGTGCCGGGGCATGAGCAGTACTTC
TRBV10-3,TRBD2,TRBJ2-7,.,CAISESYGGFYEQYF,TGTGCTATCAGTGAGTCGTACGGGGGGTTCTACGAGCAGTACTTC
TRBV6-5,.,TRBJ2-4,.,CVSSYDRWRPGPEYF,TGTGTCAGCAGTTACGATCGGTGGCGCCCAGGACCAGAGTACTTC
TRBV11-2,TRBD2,TRBJ2-7,medium-sized,CASSLRAGGLAGVGAYEQYF,TGTGCCAGCAGCTTAAGGGCCGGGGGACTAGCGGGAGTTGGAGCCTACGAGCAGTACTTC
TRBV4-1,TRBD2,TRBJ2-7,.,CASSQARGRIHEQYF,TGTGCCAGCAGCCAGGCGCGCGGGAGAATTCACGAGCAGTACTTC
TRBV11-2,.,TRBJ1-1,.,CTSSIEGDTEAFF,TGTACCAGCAGCATAGAAGGGGACACTGAAGCTTTCTTT
TRBV6-6,TRBD1,TRBJ2-7,.,CSSSYRTGLGYGQYF,TGTTCCAGCAGTTACAGGACAGGGTTAGGGTACGGGCAGTACTTC
TRBV16,.,TRBJ1-2,.,CASRPRHREGYTF,TGTGCCAGCAGGCCTCGGCACAGGGAGGGCTACACCTTC
TRBV18,TRBD2,TRBJ2-3,.,CASSLLGLAGADTQYF,TGTGCCAGCTCCCTCTTAGGACTAGCGGGAGCAGATACGCAGTATTTT
TRBV29-1,.,TRBJ1-1,.,CIVSPSNTEAFF,TGCATCGTTAGCCCAAGTAACACTGAAGCTTTCTTC
TRBV7-8,TRBD2,TRBJ2-7,many,CASSLELAGYNEQYF,TGTGCCAGCAGCTTAGAACTAGCGGGGTACAACGAGCAGTACTTC
TRBV11-2,TRBD1,TRBJ2-3,.,CANSLGPGGPLSDTQYF,TGTGCCAACAGCTTAGGTCCAGGGGGTCCGCTCTCAGATACGCAGTATTTT
TRBV12-3/TRBV12-4,.,TRBJ2-3,.,CASNRVSGLTDTQYF,TGTGCCAGCAACAGGGTTAGCGGTCTCACAGATACGCAGTATTTT
TRBV29-1,.,TRBJ2-3,.,CSVGADSTGTQYF,TGTAGCGTTGGGGCCGACAGCACAGGTACGCAGTATTTT
TRBV4-2,.,TRBJ2-1,.,CSSSQAPSGKGNNEQFF,TGTTCAAGCAGCCAAGCCCCCTCTGGTAAGGGTAACAATGAGCAGTTCTTC
TRBV29-1,.,TRBJ2-7,.,CSVEVASHEQYF,TGCAGCGTTGAGGTAGCCTCACATGAGCAGTACTTC
TRBV28,.,TRBJ2-5,many,CASSAPAETQYF,TGTGCCAGCAGTGCCCCAGCCGAGACCCAGTACTTC
TRBV4-2,.,TRBJ2-3,.,CAGSQVRGTNTQYF,TGTGCCGGCAGCCAAGTTAGAGGTACTAATACGCAGTATTTT
TRBV6-1,.,TRBJ2-7,many,CASSEGRGFEQYF,TGTGCCAGCAGTGAAGGAAGAGGATTCGAGCAGTACTTC
TRBV2,.,TRBJ2-7,.,CASNPLEDSTAYYEQYF,TGTGCCAGCAACCCCCTGGAGGACTCCACGGCCTACTACGAGCAGTACTTT
TRBV12-3/TRBV12-4,TRBD2,TRBJ2-7,.,CASSQQASGRGCERYF,TGTGCCAGCAGCCAGCAAGCTAGCGGGAGGGGCTGCGAGCGGTACTTC
TRBV6-2/TRBV6-3,.,TRBJ2-1,.,CVNRVTANNEQFF,TGTGTCAACAGGGTGACAGCAAACAATGAGCAGTTCTTC
TRBV28,.,TRBJ1-2,many,CASSFLRWTDGYTF,TGTGCCAGCAGTTTTCTCCGATGGACAGATGGCTACACCTTC
TRBV10-3,.,TRBJ2-1,.,CAISQLYNEQFF,TGTGCCATCAGCCAATTATACAATGAGCAGTTCTTC
TRBV30,TRBD2,TRBJ2-4,.,CAWSIPPGLAGTLAKNIQYF,TGTGCCTGGAGTATTCCACCGGGACTAGCGGGCACCCTAGCTAAAAACATTCAGTACTTC
TRBV28,.,TRBJ1-5,.,CASSGRSNEPQHF,TGTGCCAGCAGTGGCCGATCGAATGAGCCCCAGCATTTT
TRBV14,TRBD1,TRBJ1-4,.,CVSSPDRGLGKLLF,TGTGTCAGCAGCCCTGACAGGGGTCTCGGAAAACTGCTTTTT
TRBV5-1,TRBD1,TRBJ2-2,.,CASSLLISRGTGNTEELFF,TGCGCCAGCAGCCTCCTAATTTCGCGGGGGACAGGGAACACCGAGGAGCTGTTTTTT
TRBV11-2,.,TRBJ2-5,.,CASSSRLVRHETQYF,TGTGCCAGCAGCTCACGACTAGTACGACATGAGACCCAGTACTTC